A single sample is the source of the 12 T cell receptor beta chains below, sequenced in a study of blood T cell repertoires in COVID-19. The assay was immunoSEQ multiplex PCR, and TCRdb's table has in-frame clones only and misses some. The sample lists about 430,000 clones, around nine tenths occurring once. Sequenced input: PBMCs or T cells enriched from blood (not recorded which). These receptors came from a woman under 30 who had been exposed to COVID-19.

V gene TRBV29-1 combines with J gene TRBJ2-4, with TRBD1 matching 11 bases. V shed 7 bases and J 1 base; nucleotides not matched to a gene: 6. This CDR3 has 15 amino acids. Per germline, CDR1 SQVTM and CDR2 ANQGSEA. The CDR3 loop is CSGRTGGHAKNIQYF. The CDR3 bases are TGCAGCGGCAGGACAGGGGGCCATGCCAAAAACATTCAGTACTTC.

The chain couples TRBV28 to TRBJ1-2; D uncertain. V lost 5 bases to trimming and J lost 4 bases, with 17 bases between them. The length of the CDR3 is 15 residues. Looked up from germline, CDR1 is MDHEN and CDR2 is SYDVKM. The CDR3 reads CASSPIPGNLYGYTF. The DNA of the CDR3 is TGTGCCAGCAGTCCAATCCCGGGAAACCTCTATGGCTACACCTTC.

V gene TRBV14 combines with J gene TRBJ2-1; D perhaps matches TRBD2 (7 bases). Trimming took off 2 bases at V and 10 bases at J, with 21 bases between the two ends. CDR1 and CDR2 (germline): SGHDN, FVKESK. The CDR3 extends over 16 amino acids. The CDR3 reads CASSQPLGGGPIEQFF. DNA for the CDR3: TGTGCCAGCAGCCAACCCTTGGGCGGGGGCCCAATCGAGCAGTTCTTC. Full variable domain (remainder filled in from reference TRBV14 and TRBJ2-1): EAGVTQFPSHSVIEKGQTVTLRCDPISGHDNLYWYRRVMGKEIKFLLHFVKESKQDESGMPNNRFLAERTGGTYSTLKVQPAELEDSGVYFCASSQPLGGGPIEQFFGPGTRLTVL.

This clone was picked up a small number of times. This rearrangement joins TRBV24-1 to TRBJ1-2, with 7 bases lining up with TRBD1. The length of the CDR3 is 13 residues. Looked up from germline, CDR1 is KGHDR and CDR2 is SFDVKD. V was pared by 3 bases and J by 8 bases, with 5 bases of the junction left unmatched. CDR3 nucleotides: TGTGCCACCAGTGATATGCAGGGGGACGGCTACACCTTC. It yields the protein CATSDMQGDGYTF.

CDR3 nucleotide sequence: TGTGCCAGCAGCCTCGACAGTAGCAATCAGCCCCAGCATTTT. Protein product: CASSLDSSNQPQHF. The gene calls are TRBV2 and TRBJ1-5; TRBD1 is a possible D gene (5 bases). The CDR3 totals 14 residues. V was cut by 6 bases and J by 0 bases, with 9 bases left in between. Germline V lookup: CDR1 SNHLY, CDR2 FYNNEI.

This clone was counted a few times. The chain uses TRBV28 and TRBJ1-4; D call uncertain. The CDR3 sequence is 14 residues long. Germline V gene lookup returns CDR1 MDHEN and CDR2 SYDVKM. V lost 3 bases, J lost 14 bases, and 19 bases lay in between. CDR3 bases: TGTGCCAGCAGTTTTGGCGGGGTTTCGGGTCGGCTGTTTTTT. Amino acid sequence: CASSFGGVSGRLFF.

The genes are TRBV28 and TRBJ1-5; TRBD1 agrees at 7 bases. The CDR3 is 16 amino acids. Trimming removed 5 bases from V and 0 bases from J; junction bases left unmatched: 7. Germline values: CDR1 MDHEN, CDR2 SYDVKM. CDR3 amino acids: CASSTTGRHSNQPQHF. The CDR3 nucleotides read TGTGCCAGCAGTACGACAGGGCGTCATAGCAATCAGCCCCAGCATTTT.

This rearrangement joins TRBV7-9 to TRBJ2-3, with TRBD2 as a possible D gene (6 bases). CDR1 is SEHNR and CDR2 is FQNEAQ in the germline V gene (reference sequence). The CDR3 covers 13 residues. The V and J ends lost 1 base and 11 bases respectively, with 13 bases between them. The CDR3 DNA sequence: TGTGCCAGCAGCTTAGTCGGCGGGGTTGGGCAGTATTTT. It specifies CASSLVGGVGQYF.

J is TRBJ2-2 and V is TRBV24-1, with TRBD1 matching over 7 bases. Germline V gives CDR1 KGHDR, CDR2 SFDVKD. V shed 5 bases and J 3 bases; nucleotides not matched to a gene: 2. This CDR3 has 14 amino acids. CDR3 sequence reads: CATSVGQYTGELFF. In DNA, the CDR3 is TGTGCCACCAGTGTGGGACAGTACACCGGGGAGCTGTTTTTT.

J is TRBJ2-3 and V is TRBV18; maybe TRBD1 (5 bases). The CDR3 consists of 13 residues. Trimming took 3 bases from V and 5 from J, leaving 9 bases between them. Germline V gene sequence: CDR1 KGHSH, CDR2 LQKENI. The CDR3 region has the DNA TGTGCCAGCTCACCCCTCCAGGGAGATACGCAGTATTTT. Protein product: CASSPLQGDTQYF.

The CDR3 protein is CASSSGLAGYSTGELFF. The CDR3 coding sequence is TGCGCCAGCAGCTCGGGACTAGCGGGATATTCGACCGGGGAGCTGTTTTTT. The V gene is TRBV5-1, the J gene TRBJ2-2; the match to TRBD2 covers 13 bases. Germline-derived CDR1 and CDR2 are SGHRS and YFSETQ. V lost 3 bases and J lost 5; bases outside the gene matches: 7. The CDR3 contains 17 residues.

The chain recombines TRBV20-1 with TRBJ1-2; TRBD1 matches 8 bases. The germline V gene has CDR1 DFQATT and CDR2 SNEGSKA (reference sequence). This CDR3 spans 11 amino acids. V gave up 5 bases and J gave up 9 bases; unmatched junction bases: 5. The CDR3 sequence: CSAGRDRSYTF. CDR3 nucleotide sequence: TGCAGTGCTGGTAGGGACAGGAGCTACACCTTC.